A selection of T cell receptor beta chains follows, all from one sample in a study of blood T cells in healthy people across ages. TCRdb processed the 5' RACE reads anew with MiXCR; each CDR3 protein has one entry. This sample has about 730,000 distinct CDR3 sequences, with more than 40% found just once. The sequencing sample was made of blood. All receptors derive from a woman aged 55-69 years in good health. The conserved cysteine and the conserved F or W are not part of the CDR3 here.

V gene,J gene,CDR3 protein
TRBV29-1,TRBJ2-5,SVGVRLLQETQY
TRBV29-1,TRBJ2-7,SVAEGSYEQY
TRBV6-5,TRBJ1-1,ASTGRNTEAF
TRBV11-2,TRBJ2-7,ASSQELTSSTYEQY
TRBV21-1,-,ASSNSNKGAVEQY
TRBV5-1,TRBJ2-7,ASSFNDGTPNYEQY
TRBV30,-,AWSAGVDEQY
TRBV9,TRBJ2-1,ASSGDGRGGSYNEQF
TRBV3-1,TRBJ2-2,ASTPSSGDTVNTGELF
TRBV12-3/TRBV12-4,TRBJ2-1,ASSSRTSGGDEQF
TRBV20-1,TRBJ2-1,SASLGQNSYNEQF
TRBV20-1,TRBJ1-1,SATTGTDENTEAF
TRBV20-1,TRBJ2-4,SAASGGPLEQY
TRBV4-3,TRBJ2-3,ASSQDLVTRAGRPTREDTQY
TRBV3-1,TRBJ2-1,ASSQVAGTSGSYNEQF
TRBV5-1,TRBJ2-6,ASSAKHSSGANVLT
TRBV5-6,TRBJ2-4,ASSYGQVVEQY
TRBV9,TRBJ2-3,ASSFRGAGTTGTDTQY
TRBV29-1,TRBJ2-5,SVGDRDQETQY
TRBV25-1,TRBJ2-1,ASSEWLSTDEQF
TRBV10-3,TRBJ2-5,ATMGQGLDEQY
TRBV18,TRBJ2-3,ASSPRETSLGDTQY
TRBV27,TRBJ2-1,ASRLNRQSGQF
TRBV6-6,TRBJ2-7,ASSGRTSGTYEQY
TRBV21-1,TRBJ2-7,ASSKCQGRFEEQY
TRBV4-1,TRBJ2-1,ASSPGQDIYNEQF
TRBV6-1,TRBJ2-2,AGRPRAPQANTGELF
TRBV9,TRBJ1-6,ASSVEGGNSPLH
TRBV7-9,TRBJ2-1,ASSLSFRVGQF
TRBV20-1,TRBJ2-7,SAREGGVREQY
TRBV7-7,TRBJ2-1,ASSPARYLRDEQF
TRBV4-1,TRBJ1-2,ASSQGDRAEGYT
TRBV12-3/TRBV12-4,TRBJ2-3,ASSLEPGLAGGRSTDTQY
TRBV29-1,TRBJ1-4,SVGGTGDNEKLF
TRBV20-1,TRBJ2-4,SALAGGSLAKNIQY
TRBV20-1,-,SAGLALARYEQY
TRBV12-3/TRBV12-4,TRBJ1-1,ASSFQRRITEAF
TRBV3-1,TRBJ1-2,ASSQDGVIGYT
TRBV24-1,TRBJ2-2,ATSTGPTGELF
TRBV28,TRBJ2-3,ASSLLAGAPVDTQY
TRBV20-1,TRBJ2-1,SAREPGLAGGKNEQF
TRBV5-1,-,TSSLAPGETQY
TRBV7-2,TRBJ2-3,ASSAVGGDTQY
TRBV6-5,TRBJ2-1,ASKTSGGAHEQF
TRBV6-6,TRBJ2-5,ASRPDWQETQY
TRBV9,TRBJ1-2,ASSVAGSTGGGYT